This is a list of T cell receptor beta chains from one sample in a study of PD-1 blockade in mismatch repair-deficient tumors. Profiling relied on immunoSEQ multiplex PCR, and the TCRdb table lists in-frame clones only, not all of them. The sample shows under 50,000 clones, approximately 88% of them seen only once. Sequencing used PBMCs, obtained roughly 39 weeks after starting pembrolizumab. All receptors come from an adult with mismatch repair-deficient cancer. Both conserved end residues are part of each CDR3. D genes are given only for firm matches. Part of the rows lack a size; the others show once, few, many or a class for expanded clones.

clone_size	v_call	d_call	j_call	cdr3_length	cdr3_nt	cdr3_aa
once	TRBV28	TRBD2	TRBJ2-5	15	TGTGCCAGCAGTTTTACTGGACTAGCGGGAGAGACCCAGTACTTC	CASSFTGLAGETQYF
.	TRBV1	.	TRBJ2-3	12	TGCACCAGCAGCCAAGACGGAGATACGCAGTATTTT	CTSSQDGDTQYF
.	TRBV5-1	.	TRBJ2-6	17	TGCGCCAGCAGCTCGGAGGTTGTGAGCTCTGGGGCCAACGTCCTGACTTTC	CASSSEVVSSGANVLTF
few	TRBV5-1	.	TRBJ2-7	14	TGCGCCAGCAGCTTGGCCGGCAGGGCCTACGAGCAGTACTTC	CASSLAGRAYEQYF
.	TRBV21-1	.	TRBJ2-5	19	TGTGCCAGCAGCAAAGTGGGGACTAGCCGCGGGGTAGAACAAGAGACCCAGTACTTC	CASSKVGTSRGVEQETQYF
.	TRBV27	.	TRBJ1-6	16	TGTGCCAGCAGTTCCGAGCAGGGGAGAAATAATTCACCCCTCCACTTT	CASSSEQGRNNSPLHF
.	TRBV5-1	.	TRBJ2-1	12	TGCGCCAGCAGCTTGGTTTCTAATGAGCAGTTCTTC	CASSLVSNEQFF
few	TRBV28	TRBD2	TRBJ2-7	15	TGTGCCAGCAGCTCTACTAGCGGGAGGCCCTACGAGCAGTACTTC	CASSSTSGRPYEQYF
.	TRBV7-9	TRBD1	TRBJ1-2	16	TGTGCCAGCAGCAACCTTTGGACAGGGGAAGTAGTTGGCTACACCTTC	CASSNLWTGEVVGYTF
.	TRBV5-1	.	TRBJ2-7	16	TGCGCCAGCAGCTTAGACACGGGAAGTCTCACCTACGAGCAGTACTTC	CASSLDTGSLTYEQYF
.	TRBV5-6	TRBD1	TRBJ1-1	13	TGTGCCAGCAGCTCGGACAGGGGCACTGAAGCTTTCTTT	CASSSDRGTEAFF
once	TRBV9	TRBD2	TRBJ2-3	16	TGTGCCAGCAGCGTAGTAGCGGGAGGGCCGACAGATACGCAGTATTTT	CASSVVAGGPTDTQYF
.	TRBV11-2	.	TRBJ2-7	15	TGTGCCAGCAGTCATCCCAGGGTAAGGGCGCACGAGCAGTACTTC	CASSHPRVRAHEQYF